This T cell receptor (beta chain) was sequenced for a study of shared clonotypes between healthy human individuals. Study-wide context: Contributing individuals were two females and a few males aged 18 to 49. Overall study findings and caveats: The four-donor shared clonotypes exceeded non-shared clonotypes in generation probability, with non-shared ones scoring lower.

The CDR3 has 12 amino acids. Germline V gene sequence: CDR1 MNHNS, CDR2 SASEGT. Trimming stripped 2 bases from V and 11 bases from J, with 10 bases between. Turning to this clone: What it binds is not known.

Assay runs were performed at deep level. Method: immunoSEQ multiplex PCR; TCRdb's copy keeps in-frame clones and lacks some. Of 190,000 or so clones in the sample, about 66% were seen once. The chain employs TRBV6-1 and TRBJ1-5; D gene uncertain. This clonotype was obtained from a man between 25 and 39 years old in good health. The sequencing sample was made of memory CD4+ T cells sorted from blood. As to subset: CD45RA-negative fraction. The CDR3 region is CASSERAMAQHF. DNA for the CDR3: TGTGCCAGCAGTGAACGCGCGATGGCCCAGCATTTT.